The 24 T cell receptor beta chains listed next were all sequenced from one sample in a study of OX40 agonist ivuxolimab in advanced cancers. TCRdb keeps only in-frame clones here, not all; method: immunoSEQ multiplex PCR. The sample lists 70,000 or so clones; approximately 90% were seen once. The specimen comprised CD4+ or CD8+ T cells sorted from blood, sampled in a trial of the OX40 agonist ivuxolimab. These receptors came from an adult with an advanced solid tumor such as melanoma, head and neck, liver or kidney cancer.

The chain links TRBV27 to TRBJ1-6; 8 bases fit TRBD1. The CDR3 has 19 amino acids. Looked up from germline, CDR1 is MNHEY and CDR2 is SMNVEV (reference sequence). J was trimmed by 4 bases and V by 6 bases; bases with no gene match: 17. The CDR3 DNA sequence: TGTGCCAGCAGCGCGGGTAGGGCAGGGGGCGGGTTTTATAATTCACCCCTCCACTTT. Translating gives CASSAGRAGGGFYNSPLHF.

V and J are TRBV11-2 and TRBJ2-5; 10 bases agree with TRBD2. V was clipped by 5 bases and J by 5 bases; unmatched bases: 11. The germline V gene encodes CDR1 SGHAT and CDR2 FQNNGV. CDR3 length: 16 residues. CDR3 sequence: CASSQTSGGASETQYF. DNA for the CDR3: TGTGCCAGCAGCCAGACAAGCGGGGGGGCGAGTGAGACCCAGTACTTC.

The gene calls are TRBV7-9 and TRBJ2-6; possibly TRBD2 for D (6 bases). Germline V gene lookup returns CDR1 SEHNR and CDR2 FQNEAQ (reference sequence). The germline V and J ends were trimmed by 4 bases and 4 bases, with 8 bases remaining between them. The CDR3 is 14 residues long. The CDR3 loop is CASSSDYGANVLTF. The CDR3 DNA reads TGTGCCAGCAGCTCGGACTACGGGGCCAACGTCCTGACTTTC. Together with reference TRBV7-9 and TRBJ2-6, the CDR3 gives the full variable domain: DTGVSQNPRHKITKRGQNVTFRCDPISEHNRLYWYRQTLGQGPEFLTYFQNEAQLEKSRLLSDRFSAERPKGSFSTLEIQRTEQGDSAMYLCASSSDYGANVLTFGAGSRLTVL.

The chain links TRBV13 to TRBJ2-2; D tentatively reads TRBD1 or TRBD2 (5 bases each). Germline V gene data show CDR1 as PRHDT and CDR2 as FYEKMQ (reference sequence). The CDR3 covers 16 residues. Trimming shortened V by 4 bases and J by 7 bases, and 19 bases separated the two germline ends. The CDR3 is CASSSPGLPRGGELFF. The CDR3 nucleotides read TGTGCCAGCAGCTCTCCGGGGCTCCCACGGGGCGGGGAGCTGTTTTTT.

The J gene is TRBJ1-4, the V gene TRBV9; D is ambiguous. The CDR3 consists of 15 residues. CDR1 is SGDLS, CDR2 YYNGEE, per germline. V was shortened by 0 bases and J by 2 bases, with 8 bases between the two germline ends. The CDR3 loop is CASSVGSTTNEKLFF. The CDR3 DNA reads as TGTGCCAGCAGCGTAGGATCCACGACTAATGAAAAACTGTTTTTT.

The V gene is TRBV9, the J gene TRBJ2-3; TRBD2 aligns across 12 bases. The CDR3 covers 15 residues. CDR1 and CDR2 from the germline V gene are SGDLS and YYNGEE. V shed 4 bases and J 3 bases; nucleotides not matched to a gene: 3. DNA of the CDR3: TGTGCCAGCAGCACCGGACTAGCGGGAACAGATACGCAGTATTTT. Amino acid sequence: CASSTGLAGTDTQYF.

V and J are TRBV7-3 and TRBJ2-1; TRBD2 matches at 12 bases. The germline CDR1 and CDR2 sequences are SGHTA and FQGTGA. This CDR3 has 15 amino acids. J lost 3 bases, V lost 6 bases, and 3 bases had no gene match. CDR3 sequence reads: CASSLLAGGYNEQFF. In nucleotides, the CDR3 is TGTGCCAGCAGTCTACTAGCGGGGGGCTACAATGAGCAGTTCTTC.

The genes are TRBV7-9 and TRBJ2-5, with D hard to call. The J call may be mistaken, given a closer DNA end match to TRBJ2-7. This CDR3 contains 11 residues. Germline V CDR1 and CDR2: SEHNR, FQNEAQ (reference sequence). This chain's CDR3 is CASSLDPEQYF. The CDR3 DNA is TGTGCCAGCAGCTTAGATCCCGAGCAGTACTTC.

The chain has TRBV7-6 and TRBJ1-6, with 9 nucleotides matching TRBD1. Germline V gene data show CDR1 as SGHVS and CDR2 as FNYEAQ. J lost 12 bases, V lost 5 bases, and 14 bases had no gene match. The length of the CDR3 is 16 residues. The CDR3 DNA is TGTGCCAGCAGCGATTTATTTGGGACAGGGACGGAACCCCTCCACTTT. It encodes CASSDLFGTGTEPLHF.

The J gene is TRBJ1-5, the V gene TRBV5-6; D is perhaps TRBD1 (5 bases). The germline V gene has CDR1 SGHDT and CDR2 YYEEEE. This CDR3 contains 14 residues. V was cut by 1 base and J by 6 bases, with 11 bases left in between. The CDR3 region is CASSLRRGPQPQHF. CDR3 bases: TGTGCCAGCAGCTTGAGAAGGGGCCCTCAGCCCCAGCATTTT.

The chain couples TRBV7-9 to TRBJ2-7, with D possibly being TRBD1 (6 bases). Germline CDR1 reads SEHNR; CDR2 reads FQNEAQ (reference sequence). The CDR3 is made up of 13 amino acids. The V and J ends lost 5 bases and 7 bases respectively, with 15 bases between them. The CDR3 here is CASSGQGLREQYF. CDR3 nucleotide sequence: TGTGCCAGCAGCGGGCAGGGGCTACGGGAGCAGTACTTC. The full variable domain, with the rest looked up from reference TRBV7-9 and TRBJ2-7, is DTGVSQNPRHKITKRGQNVTFRCDPISEHNRLYWYRQTLGQGPEFLTYFQNEAQLEKSRLLSDRFSAERPKGSFSTLEIQRTEQGDSAMYLCASSGQGLREQYFGPGTRLTVT.

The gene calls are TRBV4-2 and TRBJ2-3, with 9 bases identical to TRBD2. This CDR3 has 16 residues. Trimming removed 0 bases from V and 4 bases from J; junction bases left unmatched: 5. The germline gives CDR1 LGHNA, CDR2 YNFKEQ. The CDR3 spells CASSQDLAGTADTQYF. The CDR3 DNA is TGTGCCAGCAGCCAAGATCTAGCGGGGACCGCAGATACGCAGTATTTT.

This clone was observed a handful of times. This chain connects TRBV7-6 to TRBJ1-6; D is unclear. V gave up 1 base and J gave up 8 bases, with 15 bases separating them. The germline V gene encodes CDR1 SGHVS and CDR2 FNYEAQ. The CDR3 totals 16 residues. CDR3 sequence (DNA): TGTGCCAGCAGCTTAGAAACAGAAGCCGGGTATTCACCCCTCCACTTT. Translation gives CASSLETEAGYSPLHF.

This chain's CDR3 is CASSRRPDREGQPQHF. DNA for the CDR3: TGCGCCAGCAGCCGCCGACCGGACAGGGAGGGCCAGCCCCAGCATTTT. V gene TRBV10-1 combines with J gene TRBJ1-5; TRBD1 matches at 8 bases. J gave up 7 bases and V 6 bases, and 14 bases lay outside the gene matches. Germline CDR1 reads WNHNN; CDR2 reads SYGVQD (reference sequence). The CDR3 runs 16 residues.

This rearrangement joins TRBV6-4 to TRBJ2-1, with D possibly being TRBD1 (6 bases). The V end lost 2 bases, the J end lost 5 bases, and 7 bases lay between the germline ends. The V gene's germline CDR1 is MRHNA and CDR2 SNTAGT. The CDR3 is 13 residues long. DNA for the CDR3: TGTGCCAGCAGTGACCGGGACAACAATGAGCAGTTCTTC. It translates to CASSDRDNNEQFF.

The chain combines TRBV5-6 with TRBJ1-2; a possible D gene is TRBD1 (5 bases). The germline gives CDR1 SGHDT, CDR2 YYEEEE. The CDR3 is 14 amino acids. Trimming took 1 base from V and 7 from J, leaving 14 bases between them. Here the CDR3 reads CASSLSAGPPGYTF. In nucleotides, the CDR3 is TGTGCCAGCAGCTTGTCAGCAGGGCCCCCTGGCTACACCTTC.

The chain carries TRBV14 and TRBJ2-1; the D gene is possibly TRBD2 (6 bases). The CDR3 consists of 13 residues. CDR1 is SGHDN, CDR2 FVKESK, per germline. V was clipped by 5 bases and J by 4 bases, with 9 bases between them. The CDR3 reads CASSGGLYNEQFF. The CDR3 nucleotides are TGTGCCAGCAGCGGGGGGTTATACAATGAGCAGTTCTTC.

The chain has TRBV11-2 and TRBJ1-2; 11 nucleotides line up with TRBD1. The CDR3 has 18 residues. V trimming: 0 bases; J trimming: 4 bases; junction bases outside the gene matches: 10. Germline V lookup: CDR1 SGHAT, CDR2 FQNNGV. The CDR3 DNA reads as TGTGCCAGCAGCTTAGATCTGTGGACAGGGGGCTCGGGCTATGGCTACACCTTC. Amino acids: CASSLDLWTGGSGYGYTF.

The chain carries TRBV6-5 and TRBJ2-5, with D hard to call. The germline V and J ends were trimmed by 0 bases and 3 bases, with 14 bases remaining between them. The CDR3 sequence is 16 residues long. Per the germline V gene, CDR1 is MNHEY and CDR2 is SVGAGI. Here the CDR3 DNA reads TGTGCCAGCAGTTACTCCACCCGCCCCAAGGAAGAGACCCAGTACTTC. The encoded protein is CASSYSTRPKEETQYF.

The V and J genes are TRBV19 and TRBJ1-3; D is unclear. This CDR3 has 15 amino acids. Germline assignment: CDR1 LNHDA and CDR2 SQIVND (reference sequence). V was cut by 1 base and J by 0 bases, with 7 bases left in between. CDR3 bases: TGTGCCAGTAGTATAGCACAGCACTCTGGAAACACCATATATTTT. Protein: CASSIAQHSGNTIYF. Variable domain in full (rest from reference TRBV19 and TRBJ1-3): DGGITQSPKYLFRKEGQNVTLSCEQNLNHDAMYWYRQDPGQGLRLIYYSQIVNDFQKGDIAEGYSVSREKKESFPLTVTSAQKNPTAFYLCASSIAQHSGNTIYFGEGSWLTVV.

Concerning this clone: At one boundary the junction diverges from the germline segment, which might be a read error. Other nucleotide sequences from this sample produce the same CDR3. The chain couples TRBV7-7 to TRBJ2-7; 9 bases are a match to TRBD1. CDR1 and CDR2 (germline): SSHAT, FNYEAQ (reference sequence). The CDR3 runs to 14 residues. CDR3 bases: TGTGCTAGCAGCTTAGGGACAGGGCTAGACGAGCAGTACTTC. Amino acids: CASSLGTGLDEQYF.

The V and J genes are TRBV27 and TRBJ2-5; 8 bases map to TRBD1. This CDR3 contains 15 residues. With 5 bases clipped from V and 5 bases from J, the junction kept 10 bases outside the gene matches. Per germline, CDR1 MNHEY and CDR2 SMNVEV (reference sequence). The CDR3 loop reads CASSPTGGFGETQYF. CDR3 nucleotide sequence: TGTGCCAGCAGTCCAACAGGGGGGTTCGGGGAGACCCAGTACTTC.

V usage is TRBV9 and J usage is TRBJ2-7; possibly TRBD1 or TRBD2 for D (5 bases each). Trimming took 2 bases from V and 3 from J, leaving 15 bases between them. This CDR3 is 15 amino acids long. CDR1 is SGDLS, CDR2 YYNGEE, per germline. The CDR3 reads CASSVSGRGNYEQYF. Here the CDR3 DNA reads TGTGCCAGCAGCGTTTCGGGACGGGGCAACTACGAGCAGTACTTC.

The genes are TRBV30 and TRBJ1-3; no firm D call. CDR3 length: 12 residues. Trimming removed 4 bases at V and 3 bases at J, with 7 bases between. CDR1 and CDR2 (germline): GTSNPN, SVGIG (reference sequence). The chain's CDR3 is CAWKGIGNTIYF. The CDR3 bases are TGTGCCTGGAAAGGGATTGGAAACACCATATATTTT.